This record looks at one T cell receptor beta chain sequence and its context. This clonotype was counted at least ten times. Its antigen has not been determined. Within one base of it there is no much larger clone, and no base qualities were kept. V is cut back by 1 base and J by 0 bases, with 5 bases in the junction unmatched. CDR1 and CDR2 (SGHVS, FQNEAQ) derive from the germline V gene. The CDR3 contains 16 residues, cysteine and phenylalanine counted. The kept DNA is CDR3 alone, 48 bases in frame from the first base. Sequencing took place on an Illumina HiSeq 1500. The public reads were run again by TCRdb, first through fastp at Q25 and then through MiXCR, and only productive beta chains were kept. Rows with a matching CDR3 protein are joined into one entry that keeps the most common DNA and genes. For this sample there are hundreds of thousands of distinct CDR3 sequences; roughly 16% appear just once. The ten largest clones take up around 13% of the sample.

This entry comes from a study of T cell repertoires in cytomegalovirus infection (dated by TCRdb to between 2018 and 2020). Describing the broader study: Donor HLA type was relevant to the analysis, as public TCR beta signatures indicated carriage of CMV infection together with the matching HLA type.

The full study reports these points: Cumulative frequency of public TCR beta family members discriminated carriers of CMV infection plus the relevant HLA type in this cohort and an independent approximately 370-donor cohort. The ex vivo response was dominated by HLA-C-restricted CMV-specific TCR beta clonotypes, and the single most frequent clonotype in two of eight donors was supplied by these HLA-C-restricted clonotypes.

The rearranged chain carries TRBV7-8 and TRBJ2-7; TRBD1 fits 8 bases in the junction. The receptor comes from a human donor in good health (CMV status not recorded). Some clones in this sample may be carry-over from other donors' samples. The source material was PBMCs. The DNA is TGTGCCAGCAGCTTAGATCGGACAGGGAGCTCCTACGAGCAGTACTTC. This translates into CASSLDRTGSSYEQYF.